This TCR beta chain was observed in a study of shared clonotypes between healthy human individuals. Across the whole study: The composition of the donors was a couple of women and three men aged 18 to 49.

Original processing methods: ImmunoSEQ sequences covered only the junction and lacked quality scores; filtering therefore differed. Method: immunoSEQ multiplex PCR; TCRdb's copy keeps in-frame clones and lacks some. V, J and clone size were drawn from that table, and D and trimming were deduced from the DNA. The profile shows more than 550,000 clones, around 90% of them singletons. As defined, naive CD8 cells were CD45RO-negative and positively selected for CCR7, with terminally differentiated effector memory CD45RA+ cells excluded. This sequence originates from a man aged 25-45 years in good health. The specimen was naive CD8+ T cells sorted from blood.

The CDR3 loop is CASSPNPGQGRKLFF. DNA of the CDR3: TGTGCCAGCAGCCCTAACCCGGGACAGGGGCGAAAACTGTTTTTT. J is TRBJ1-4 and V is TRBV7-9; the match to TRBD1 covers 10 bases. CDR1 SEHNR and CDR2 FQNEAQ come from the germline V gene (reference sequence). The CDR3 totals 15 residues. Trimming took 5 bases from V and 10 from J; bases not matched to a gene: 10.